Each of the 9 T cell receptor beta chains below was sequenced from the same sample in a study of T-cell memory formation after mild COVID-19. TCRdb processed the 5' RACE reads anew with MiXCR; each CDR3 protein has one entry. The sample lists about 150,000 distinct CDR3 sequences, 6% to 7% seen once, with approximately 2.2% in the top ten. Sequencing was done on a sample of PBMCs or a T cell subset sorted from them (not recorded which). These receptors were collected from an adult woman who had mild COVID-19 (a few samples of this study predate the infection). Cell type and time point are not known.

In its sample, this clonotype was seen many times. This chain joins TRBV7-8 and TRBJ1-4; D perhaps matches TRBD1 (6 bases). This CDR3 region has 15 residues. Germline V lookup: CDR1 SGHVS, CDR2 FQNEAQ. V was shortened by 4 bases and J by 14 bases, with 23 bases between the two germline ends. This chain's CDR3 is CASSYRTAPMKRLFF. The CDR3 DNA reads TGTGCCAGCAGCTATAGGACAGCACCGATGAAAAGGCTGTTTTTT. The full variable domain, its missing parts supplied by reference TRBV7-8 and TRBJ1-4, is GAGVSQSPRYKVAKRGQDVALRCDPISGHVSLFWYQQALGQGPEFLTYFQNEAQLDKSGLPSDRFFAERPEGSVSTLKIQRTQQEDSAVYLCASSYRTAPMKRLFFGSGTQLSVL.

This clonotype was detected a few times. The rearrangement joins TRBV15 to TRBJ2-2; tentative D call: TRBD2 (6 bases). Germline CDR1 is LNHNV and CDR2 is YYDKDF (reference sequence). Trimming removed 1 base from V and 3 bases from J, with 21 bases in between. The CDR3 is 19 amino acids. CDR3 coding DNA: TGTGCCACCAGCAGAGGGAAACGTCGGGTCCCGGGGGACACCGGGGAGCTGTTTTTT. Its protein is CATSRGKRRVPGDTGELFF.

There are many counts of this clonotype. V is TRBV11-1 and J is TRBJ2-3; 10 bases are a match to TRBD1. Germline V CDR1 and CDR2: SGHAT, FQDESV (reference sequence). V shed 3 bases, J shed 0 bases, and the junction held 6 bases outside the gene matches. The CDR3 is 17 amino acids. This chain's CDR3 is CASSFLSGQGSTDTQYF. The CDR3 nucleotides read TGTGCCAGCAGCTTCCTCTCGGGACAGGGGAGCACAGATACGCAGTATTTT. Supplemented by reference TRBV11-1 and TRBJ2-3, the full variable domain reads EAEVAQSPRYKITEKSQAVAFWCDPISGHATLYWYRQILGQGPELLVQFQDESVVDDSQLPKDRFSAERLKGVDSTLKIQPAELGDSAMYLCASSFLSGQGSTDTQYFGPGTRLTVL.

This clonotype appeared many times. This chain joins TRBV5-1 and TRBJ1-1; 7 positions match TRBD1. Germline loops: CDR1 SGHRS, CDR2 YFSETQ. This CDR3 has 15 residues. V shed 3 bases, J shed 4 bases, and the junction held 9 bases outside the gene matches. CDR3 loop: CASSYSQGWSTEAFF. CDR3 bases: TGCGCCAGCAGCTATTCACAGGGGTGGAGCACTGAAGCTTTCTTT.

This clonotype has just a few counts. V and J are TRBV10-3 and TRBJ2-7, with 13 nucleotides matching TRBD2. Germline values: CDR1 ENHRY, CDR2 SYGVKD. This CDR3 has 15 residues. Germline trimming cut 4 bases from V and 6 bases from J; bases unmatched to any gene: 6. The CDR3 DNA sequence: TGTGCCATCAGTGGAACTAGCGGGAGGGAAGGCGAGCAGTACTTC. This translates into CAISGTSGREGEQYF.

This clonotype was recorded many times. The rearrangement joins TRBV6-2 or TRBV6-3 to TRBJ2-1; 7 nucleotides align to TRBD1. The germline V gene encodes CDR1 MNHEY and CDR2 SVGEGT. V dropped 4 bases and J dropped 3; count of bases not matched to a gene: 3. The CDR3 is 14 residues long. The CDR3 DNA is TGTGCCAGCAGTTTCAGGGGGAACTACAATGAGCAGTTCTTC. It codes for CASSFRGNYNEQFF.

In its sample, this clonotype was seen many times. The chain combines TRBV7-3 with TRBJ2-3, with 7 bases fitting TRBD2. V gave up 5 bases and J gave up 3 bases; unmatched junction bases: 8. The V gene's germline CDR1 is SGHTA and CDR2 FQGTGA. This CDR3 has 15 amino acids. CDR3 amino acids: CASSPSGTMTDTQYF. The CDR3 coding sequence is TGTGCCAGCAGCCCGTCCGGGACTATGACAGATACGCAGTATTTT.

The chain is built from TRBV19 and TRBJ2-7; TRBD1 is a possible D gene (6 bases). Deletions cut 2 bases from V and 6 bases from J, with 14 bases between. Germline V gene sequence: CDR1 LNHDA, CDR2 SQIVND (reference sequence). The CDR3 extends over 14 amino acids. The CDR3, as DNA: TGTGCCAGTAGTATAACGACAGGAGGAGGCGAGCAGTACTTC. It yields the protein CASSITTGGGEQYF.

This clonotype was observed many times. V is TRBV7-2 and J is TRBJ1-6, with 7 nucleotides matching TRBD1. The CDR3 runs 15 residues. Germline V gives CDR1 SGHTA, CDR2 FQGNSA. V shed 3 bases and J 5 bases; nucleotides not matched to a gene: 4. The CDR3 here is CASSFRDSNNSPLHF. DNA for the CDR3: TGTGCCAGCAGCTTCCGGGACAGTAATAATTCACCCCTCCACTTT.